Following are 17 T cell receptor beta chains from one sample sequenced in a study of Graves' ophthalmopathy and Graves' hyperthyroidism. Amplified material comprised TCR beta CDR3 regions derived from RNA transcripts. The authors performed first-round RT-PCR with HTBI primers and then a second-round multiplex PCR. MiXCR, applied by TCRdb to the multiplex PCR reads, yields one record per CDR3 protein. The data show some 250,000 distinct CDR3 sequences, roughly 50% seen once. Source material: peripheral blood. Receptors originate from an adult man with Graves' ophthalmopathy.

This clonotype was found once. The chain uses TRBV20-1 and TRBJ1-1; 7 nucleotides match TRBD1. Germline CDR1 and CDR2: DFQATT and SNEGSKA (reference sequence). The CDR3 has 14 residues. The V segment lost 1 base and the J segment 1 base; nucleotides outside the gene matches: 3. The CDR3 loop reads CSARAGDRNTEAFF. The CDR3, as DNA: TGCAGTGCTAGAGCCGGGGACAGGAACACTGAAGCTTTCTTT.

On this clonotype itself: The junction departs from germline at one end; a sequencing error may be responsible. The chain has TRBV7-9 and TRBJ2-2; D uncertain. The length of the CDR3 is 17 residues. In germline, CDR1 is SEHNR, CDR2 FQNEAQ (reference sequence). The CDR3 is CASSLRSSESNTGELFF. The DNA of the CDR3 is TGTGCCAGCAGCTTACGTTCCTCAGAATCGAACACCGGTGAGCTGTTTTTT. Filled out from reference TRBV7-9 and TRBJ2-2, the complete variable domain reads DTGVSQNPRHKITKRGQNVTFRCDPISEHNRLYWYRQTLGQGPEFLTYFQNEAQLEKSRLLSDRFSAERPKGSFSTLEIQRTEQGDSAMYLCASSLRSSESNTGELFFGEGSRLTVL.

This chain connects TRBV29-1 to TRBJ2-7, with 10 bases that match TRBD1. CDR1 is SQVTM, CDR2 ANQGSEA, per germline. With V trimmed by 6 bases and J by 5 bases, 7 bases remained unmatched. This CDR3 comprises 13 residues. This CDR3 is CSVRGTGDNEQYF. The DNA of the CDR3 is TGCAGCGTGCGCGGGACAGGGGACAACGAGCAGTACTTC.

This clonotype was counted a few times. The rearrangement uses TRBV27 and TRBJ2-7; 11 positions agree with TRBD2. After removal of 7 bases from V and 5 bases from J, the junction contained 10 bases not matched to a gene. The CDR3 contains 15 residues. Looked up from germline, CDR1 is MNHEY and CDR2 is SMNVEV (reference sequence). CDR3 amino acids: CASTLTSGTVHEQYF. DNA of the CDR3: TGTGCCAGCACTTTGACTAGCGGGACTGTCCACGAGCAGTACTTC.

The chain employs TRBV7-3 and TRBJ1-6; D is possibly TRBD1 (5 bases). Germline values: CDR1 SGHTA, CDR2 FQGTGA. V was trimmed by 5 bases and J by 7 bases, leaving 15 bases between them. CDR3 length: 15 amino acids. In DNA, the CDR3 is TGTGCCAGCAGCCCCCATGCTGGGACCAATTCACCCCTCCACTTT. It translates to CASSPHAGTNSPLHF.

The chain recombines TRBV5-4 with TRBJ2-7; D gene unclear. CDR3 length equals 11 residues. CDR1 SGHNT and CDR2 YYREEE come from the germline V gene (reference sequence). The V gene lost 4 bases and the J gene lost 7 bases, with 9 bases spanning the gap. This CDR3 is CASSREREQYF. The CDR3 bases are TGTGCCAGCAGCCGAGAACGGGAGCAGTACTTC.

This clonotype was seen many times. V gene TRBV12-3 or TRBV12-4 combines with J gene TRBJ1-2, with D tentatively TRBD1 (5 bases). V was clipped by 5 bases and J by 8 bases, with 18 bases between them. This CDR3 has 14 residues. The CDR3 DNA reads TGTGCCAGCAGTCCGACAGAGATACCGTCGGGCTACACCTTC. Protein product: CASSPTEIPSGYTF.

The chain couples TRBV7-8 to TRBJ1-2; TRBD1 matches at 9 bases. V lost 6 bases to trimming and J lost 8 bases; unmatched junction nucleotides: 7. The CDR3 totals 13 residues. CDR1 is SGHVS, CDR2 FQNEAQ, per germline. Written as DNA, the CDR3 is TGTGCCAGCAGTAGGACAGGGGTTAGCGGCTACACCTTC. Amino acid sequence: CASSRTGVSGYTF.

To note about this clonotype: Sequence at one end of the junction differs from germline and may be a read error. This chain links TRBV7-2 with TRBJ2-2; no clear D gene. The CDR3 covers 15 residues. Germline lookup yields CDR1 SGHTA and CDR2 FQGNSA. In nucleotides, the CDR3 is TGTGCCAGCAGCTTAGCTCCCTTGAACGCCGGGGAGCTGTTTTTT. Protein sequence: CASSLAPLNAGELFF.

The chain has TRBV12-3 or TRBV12-4 and TRBJ1-2, with 8 bases lining up with TRBD1. The CDR3 runs to 13 residues. J lost 8 bases, V lost 6 bases, and 8 bases had no gene match. CDR3 in amino acids: CASSADRGRGYTF. CDR3 nucleotide sequence: TGTGCCAGCAGCGCTGACAGGGGACGGGGCTACACCTTC.

The CDR3 here is CASSHGTPVAKLFF. CDR3 DNA sequence: TGCGCCAGCAGCCACGGGACACCTGTTGCCAAACTGTTTTTT. This chain connects TRBV4-1 to TRBJ1-4; a possible D gene is TRBD1 (6 bases). The ends were cut back, 3 bases at V and 11 bases at J, with 16 bases in the middle. The CDR3 has 14 amino acids. The germline V gene encodes CDR1 MGHRA and CDR2 YSYEKL.

The chain couples TRBV10-2 to TRBJ1-1, with D possibly being TRBD1 (6 bases). V gave up 0 bases and J gave up 2 bases, with 13 bases separating them. Germline V lookup: CDR1 WSHSY, CDR2 SAAADI. The CDR3 sequence is 16 residues long. The CDR3 sequence is CASSESLGHSNTEAFF. The DNA for the CDR3 is TGCGCCAGCAGTGAGTCTTTGGGACACTCTAACACTGAAGCTTTCTTT.

The genes are TRBV7-9 and TRBJ1-1; possibly TRBD1 for D (6 bases). The germline gives CDR1 SEHNR, CDR2 FQNEAQ (reference sequence). This CDR3 spans 15 amino acids. The ends were cut back, 3 bases at V and 0 bases at J, with 11 bases in the middle. The CDR3 DNA is TGTGCCAGCAGCTTTTCTACAGGGATGAACACTGAAGCTTTCTTT. It codes for CASSFSTGMNTEAFF. Variable domain in full (rest from reference TRBV7-9 and TRBJ1-1): DTGVSQNPRHKITKRGQNVTFRCDPISEHNRLYWYRQTLGQGPEFLTYFQNEAQLEKSRLLSDRFSAERPKGSFSTLEIQRTEQGDSAMYLCASSFSTGMNTEAFFGQGTRLTVV.

This clonotype was counted a few times. This sequence joins TRBV5-5 and TRBJ2-7; 8 bases fit TRBD1. The CDR3 sequence is 12 residues long. V gave up 5 bases and J gave up 8 bases; unmatched junction bases: 6. Germline CDR1 is SGHKS and CDR2 is YYEKEE (reference sequence). CDR3 loop: CASSLQGAKQYF. The CDR3 DNA sequence: TGTGCCAGCAGTCTCCAGGGGGCGAAGCAGTACTTC.

This clonotype occurred a few times. This sequence joins TRBV7-9 and TRBJ2-7, with D possibly matching TRBD2 (6 bases). The CDR3 runs to 16 residues. In germline, CDR1 is SEHNR, CDR2 FQNEAQ (reference sequence). Trimming shortened V by 2 bases and J by 5 bases, and 19 bases separated the two germline ends. The DNA for the CDR3 is TGTGCCAGCAGCTTACGGAGACTAGGGGTTATCCACGAGCAGTACTTC. Translating gives CASSLRRLGVIHEQYF.

This clonotype was seen a handful of times. The gene calls are TRBV15 and TRBJ2-7; no clear D. The CDR3 is 16 residues long. The germline CDR1 and CDR2 sequences are LNHNV and YYDKDF (reference sequence). V lost 1 base to trimming and J lost 2 bases, with 15 bases between them. This chain's CDR3 is CATSRVRAGYPYEQYF. The CDR3 region has the DNA TGTGCCACCAGCAGAGTCCGGGCAGGCTACCCCTACGAGCAGTACTTC.

This clonotype came up a few times. The chain is built from TRBV29-1 and TRBJ1-2, with D possibly being TRBD1 (6 bases). Trimming took 0 bases from V and 7 from J, leaving 18 bases between them. The CDR3 has 15 residues. Germline values: CDR1 SQVTM, CDR2 ANQGSEA. CDR3 loop: CSVEEIGGGAPGYTF. Written as DNA, the CDR3 is TGCAGCGTTGAAGAAATAGGGGGGGGGGCGCCTGGCTACACCTTC.